This entry concerns a single T cell receptor (beta chain). No antigen is known for it. No qualities accompany the bases; no much larger clone lies one base away. These data originate in a study of T cell changes during pregnancy in multiple sclerosis (dated by TCRdb to the late 2010s). Looking at the study overall: In women with multiple sclerosis, the researchers looked at how the T cell repertoire shifted as pregnancy progressed.

Receptor amplification or capture employed the immunoSEQ multiplex PCR assay. Not all clones reach the TCRdb copy of this immuneACCESS table, which keeps in-frame sequences only. Checked studies attribute under half of the gap to unresolved V genes and leave the rest unexplained. In all, the sample holds roughly 93,000 clones, and 91% of those were seen once. The top ten constitute 0.9% to 0.95% of the sample. CDR1 and CDR2 (SGHRS, YFSETQ) derive from the germline V gene. From V the trimming removes 7 bases and from J it removes 1 base, while the gene matches leave 5 bases of the junction unaccounted for. From cysteine to phenylalanine, the CDR3 is 14 amino acids long. Only CDR3 DNA is held: 42 bases, read in frame from base 1.

The starting material was peripheral blood, obtained before pregnancy. The sequence links TRBV5-1 to TRBJ2-7; 10 middle bases align to TRBD2. The TCR originated in a female donor with multiple sclerosis, enrolled in a pregnancy study. The DNA sequence reads TGCGCCAGCTCCGATAGCGGGAGGTCCTACGAGCAGTACTTC. This encodes CASSDSGRSYEQYF.